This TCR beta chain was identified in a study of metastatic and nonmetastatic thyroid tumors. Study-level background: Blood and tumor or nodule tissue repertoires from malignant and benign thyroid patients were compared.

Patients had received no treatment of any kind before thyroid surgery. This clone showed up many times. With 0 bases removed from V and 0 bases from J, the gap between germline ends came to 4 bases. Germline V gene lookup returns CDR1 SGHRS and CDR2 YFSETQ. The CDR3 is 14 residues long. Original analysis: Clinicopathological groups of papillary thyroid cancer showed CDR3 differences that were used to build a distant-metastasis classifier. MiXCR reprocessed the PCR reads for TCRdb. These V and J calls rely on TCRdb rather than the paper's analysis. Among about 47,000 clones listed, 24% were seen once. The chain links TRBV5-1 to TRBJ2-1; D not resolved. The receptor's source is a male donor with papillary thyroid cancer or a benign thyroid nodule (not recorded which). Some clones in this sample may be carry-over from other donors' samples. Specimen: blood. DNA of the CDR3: TGCGCCAGCAGCTTGGTGAGCTCCTACAATGAGCAGTTCTTC. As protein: CASSLVSSYNEQFF.